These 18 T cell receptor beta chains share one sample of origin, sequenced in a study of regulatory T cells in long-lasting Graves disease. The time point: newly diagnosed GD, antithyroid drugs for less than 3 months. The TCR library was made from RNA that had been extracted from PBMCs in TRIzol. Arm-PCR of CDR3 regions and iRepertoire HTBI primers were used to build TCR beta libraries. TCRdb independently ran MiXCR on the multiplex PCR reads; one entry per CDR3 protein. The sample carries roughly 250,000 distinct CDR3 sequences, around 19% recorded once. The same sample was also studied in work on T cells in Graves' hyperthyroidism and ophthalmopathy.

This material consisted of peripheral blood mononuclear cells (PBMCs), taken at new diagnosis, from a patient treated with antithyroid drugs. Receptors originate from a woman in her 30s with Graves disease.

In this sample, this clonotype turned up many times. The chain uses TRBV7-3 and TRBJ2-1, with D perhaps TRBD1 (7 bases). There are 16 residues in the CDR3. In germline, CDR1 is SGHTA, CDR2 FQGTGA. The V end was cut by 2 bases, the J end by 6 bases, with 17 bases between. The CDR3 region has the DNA TGTGCCAGCAGCTTAGGAGGAGGGGGCGTGGGCAATGAGCAGTTCTTC. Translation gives CASSLGGGGVGNEQFF.

CDR3 in amino acids: CASSLTPGTNTEAFF. Here the CDR3 DNA reads TGTGCCAGCAGCTTAACTCCTGGTACGAACACTGAAGCTTTCTTT. The chain uses TRBV7-2 and TRBJ1-1; the D is unclear. The CDR3 runs 15 residues. The germline V gene encodes CDR1 SGHTA and CDR2 FQGNSA. Trimming shortened V by 2 bases and J by 1 base, and 11 bases separated the two germline ends.

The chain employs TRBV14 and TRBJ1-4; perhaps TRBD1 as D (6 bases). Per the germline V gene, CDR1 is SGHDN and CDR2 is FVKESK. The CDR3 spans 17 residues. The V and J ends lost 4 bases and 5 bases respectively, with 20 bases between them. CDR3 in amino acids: CASSPLDETGLNEKLFF. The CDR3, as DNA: TGTGCCAGCAGCCCGCTTGATGAGACAGGTTTAAATGAAAAACTGTTTTTT. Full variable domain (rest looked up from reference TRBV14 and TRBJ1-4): EAGVTQFPSHSVIEKGQTVTLRCDPISGHDNLYWYRRVMGKEIKFLLHFVKESKQDESGMPNNRFLAERTGGTYSTLKVQPAELEDSGVYFCASSPLDETGLNEKLFFGSGTQLSVL.

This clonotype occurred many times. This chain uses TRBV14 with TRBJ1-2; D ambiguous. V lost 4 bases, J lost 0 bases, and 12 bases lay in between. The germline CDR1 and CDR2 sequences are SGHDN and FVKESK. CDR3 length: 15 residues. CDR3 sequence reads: CASSPLSGANYGYTF. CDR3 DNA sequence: TGTGCCAGCAGCCCTCTCTCTGGAGCTAACTATGGCTACACCTTC.

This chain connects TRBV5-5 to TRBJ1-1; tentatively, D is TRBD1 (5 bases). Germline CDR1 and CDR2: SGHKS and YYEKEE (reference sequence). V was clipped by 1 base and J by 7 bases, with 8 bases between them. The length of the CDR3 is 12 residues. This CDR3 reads CASSLTGYEAFF. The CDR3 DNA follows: TGTGCCAGCAGCTTGACAGGCTATGAAGCTTTCTTT. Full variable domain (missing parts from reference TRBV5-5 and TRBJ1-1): DAGVTQSPTHLIKTRGQQVTLRCSPISGHKSVSWYQQVLGQGPQFIFQYYEKEERGRGNFPDRFSARQFPNYSSELNVNALLLGDSALYLCASSLTGYEAFFGQGTRLTVV.

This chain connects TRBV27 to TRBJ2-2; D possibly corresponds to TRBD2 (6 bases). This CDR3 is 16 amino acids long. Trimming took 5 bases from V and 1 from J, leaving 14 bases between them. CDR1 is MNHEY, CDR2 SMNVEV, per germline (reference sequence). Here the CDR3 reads CASSLEGAGNTGELFF. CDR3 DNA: TGTGCCAGCAGTCTGGAGGGCGCCGGGAACACCGGGGAGCTGTTTTTT.

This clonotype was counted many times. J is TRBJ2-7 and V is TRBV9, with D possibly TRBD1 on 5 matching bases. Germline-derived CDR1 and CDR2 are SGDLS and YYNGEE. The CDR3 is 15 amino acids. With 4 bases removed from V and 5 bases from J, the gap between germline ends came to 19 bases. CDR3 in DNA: TGTGCCAGCAGCAAGGGGCAAGGGCGCATTGACGAGCAGTACTTC. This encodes CASSKGQGRIDEQYF. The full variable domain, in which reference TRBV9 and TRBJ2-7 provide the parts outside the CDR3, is DSGVTQTPKHLITATGQRVTLRCSPRSGDLSVYWYQQSLDQGLQFLIQYYNGEERAKGNILERFSAQQFPDLHSELNLSSLELGDSALYFCASSKGQGRIDEQYFGPGTRLTVT.

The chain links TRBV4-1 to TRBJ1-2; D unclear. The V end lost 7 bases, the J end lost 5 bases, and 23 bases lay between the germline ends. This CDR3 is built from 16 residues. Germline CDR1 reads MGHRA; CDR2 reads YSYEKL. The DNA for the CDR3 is TGCGCCAGCACCCATATGGAGGGCAGTTCGGGATATGGCTACACCTTC. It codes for CASTHMEGSSGYGYTF.

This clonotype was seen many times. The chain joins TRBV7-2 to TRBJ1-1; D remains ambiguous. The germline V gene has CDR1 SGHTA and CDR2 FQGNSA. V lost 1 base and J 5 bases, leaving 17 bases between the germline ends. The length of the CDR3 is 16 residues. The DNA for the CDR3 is TGTGCCAGCAGCTTAGAAGTTCTGGCAGGTGGTACTGAAGCTTTCTTT. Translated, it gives CASSLEVLAGGTEAFF. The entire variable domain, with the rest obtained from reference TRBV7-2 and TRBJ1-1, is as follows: GAGVSQSPSNKVTEKGKDVELRCDPISGHTALYWYRQSLGQGLEFLIYFQGNSAPDKSGLPSDRFSAERTGGSVSTLTIQRTQQEDSAVYLCASSLEVLAGGTEAFFGQGTRLTVV.

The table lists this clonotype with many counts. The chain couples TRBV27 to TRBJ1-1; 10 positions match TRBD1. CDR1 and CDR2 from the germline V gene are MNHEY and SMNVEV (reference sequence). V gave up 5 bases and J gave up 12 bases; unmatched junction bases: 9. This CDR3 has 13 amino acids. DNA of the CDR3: TGTGCCAGCAGTACCGGGACAGGGGAGGTCACTTTCTTT. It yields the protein CASSTGTGEVTFF.

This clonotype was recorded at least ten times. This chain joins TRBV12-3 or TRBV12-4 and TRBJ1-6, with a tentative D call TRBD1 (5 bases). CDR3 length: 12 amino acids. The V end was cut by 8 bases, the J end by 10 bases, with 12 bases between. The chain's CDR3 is CASGRGPSPLHF. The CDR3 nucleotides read TGTGCCAGCGGGCGGGGACCCTCACCCCTCCACTTT.

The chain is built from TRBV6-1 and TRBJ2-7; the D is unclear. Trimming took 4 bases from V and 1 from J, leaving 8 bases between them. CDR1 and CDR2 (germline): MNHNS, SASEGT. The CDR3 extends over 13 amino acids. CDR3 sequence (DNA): TGTGCCAGCAGTGTCGTACAGTCCTACGAGCAGTACTTC. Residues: CASSVVQSYEQYF.

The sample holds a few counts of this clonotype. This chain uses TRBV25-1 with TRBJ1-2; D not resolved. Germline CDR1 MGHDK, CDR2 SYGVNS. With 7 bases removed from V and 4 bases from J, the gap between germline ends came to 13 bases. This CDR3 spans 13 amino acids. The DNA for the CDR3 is TGTGCCAGCACCTCCGGGTACGGCTATGGCTACACCTTC. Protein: CASTSGYGYGYTF.

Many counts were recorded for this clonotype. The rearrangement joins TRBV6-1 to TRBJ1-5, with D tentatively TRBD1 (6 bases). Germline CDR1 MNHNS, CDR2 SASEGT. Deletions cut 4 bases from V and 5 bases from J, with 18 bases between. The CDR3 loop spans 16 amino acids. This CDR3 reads CASSVQGQNHYQPQHF. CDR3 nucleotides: TGTGCCAGCAGTGTTCAAGGACAGAACCATTATCAGCCCCAGCATTTT.

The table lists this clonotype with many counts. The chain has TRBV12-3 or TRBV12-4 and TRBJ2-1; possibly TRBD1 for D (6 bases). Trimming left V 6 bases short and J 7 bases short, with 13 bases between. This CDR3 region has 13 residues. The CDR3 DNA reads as TGTGCCAGCAGCCCAGGGGTCGGGAATGAGCAGTTCTTC. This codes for CASSPGVGNEQFF.

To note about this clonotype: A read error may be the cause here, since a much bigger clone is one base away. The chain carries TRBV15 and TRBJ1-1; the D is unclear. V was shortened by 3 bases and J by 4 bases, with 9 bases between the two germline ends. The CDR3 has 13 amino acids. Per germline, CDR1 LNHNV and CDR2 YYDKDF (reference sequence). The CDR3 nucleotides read TGTGCCACCAGCAGCGACGGAATCACTGAAGCTTTCTTT. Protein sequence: CATSSDGITEAFF. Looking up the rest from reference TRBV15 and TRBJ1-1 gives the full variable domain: DAMVIQNPRYQVTQFGKPVTLSCSQTLNHNVMYWYQQKSSQAPKLLFHYYDKDFNNEADTPDNFQSRRPNTSFCFLDIRSPGLGDTAMYLCATSSDGITEAFFGQGTRLTVV.

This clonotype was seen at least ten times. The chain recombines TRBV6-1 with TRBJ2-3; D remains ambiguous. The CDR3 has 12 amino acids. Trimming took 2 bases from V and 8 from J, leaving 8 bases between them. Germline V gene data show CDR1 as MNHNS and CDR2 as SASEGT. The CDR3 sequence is CASSEHLPTQYF. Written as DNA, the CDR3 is TGTGCCAGCAGTGAACACCTCCCTACGCAGTATTTT.

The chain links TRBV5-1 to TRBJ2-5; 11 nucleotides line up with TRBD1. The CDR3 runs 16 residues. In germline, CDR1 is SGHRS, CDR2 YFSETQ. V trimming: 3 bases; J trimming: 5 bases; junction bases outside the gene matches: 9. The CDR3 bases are TGCGCCAGCAGCTCAATGGACAGGGGGCATCAGGAGACCCAGTACTTC. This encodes CASSSMDRGHQETQYF.